These T cell receptor beta chains were read from a single sample in a study of blood T cell repertoires in COVID-19. TCRdb's copy holds only in-frame clones and misses some; the assay was immunoSEQ multiplex PCR. This sample has approximately 140,000 clones, with around 88% found just once. Material for sequencing was peripheral blood. These receptors were taken from a human donor in a cohort sampled during active COVID-19. Each CDR3 is given with its conserved first and last residue. Each record gives: D gene, V gene, J gene, CDR3 protein. The D gene is left open where the match is weak.

.,TRBV9,TRBJ1-6,CASSVDRRGPLHF
TRBD2,TRBV5-4,TRBJ2-3,CASSLTRLAGPDTQYF
TRBD2,TRBV9,TRBJ2-1,CASSLQPRGVGNEQFF
.,TRBV7-2,TRBJ2-1,CASSFRGAQMGEQFF
TRBD2,TRBV5-1,TRBJ2-3,CASSPLGLAGGHGTDTQYF
.,TRBV7-9,TRBJ2-7,CASSLEYEQYF
.,TRBV7-2,TRBJ2-3,CASSFPGDTQYF
.,TRBV30,TRBJ2-1,CAWSRAGVKGEQFF
TRBD1,TRBV19,TRBJ1-1,CASSLQGVRAEAFF
.,TRBV4-2,TRBJ2-1,CASSQVGNEQFF
.,TRBV9,TRBJ2-2,CASSEGDLRAGELFF
.,TRBV9,TRBJ2-7,CASSVRGAGEQYF
.,TRBV7-2,TRBJ1-2,CASSLAHGRSGGYTF
TRBD2,TRBV24-1,TRBJ2-1,CATSGILAGGNEQFF
.,TRBV11-2,TRBJ2-1,CASSLEGGSYNEQFF
.,TRBV21-1,TRBJ1-2,CASSNSGTGGAGYGYTF
.,TRBV15,TRBJ2-6,CATSRDSGANVLTF
TRBD1,TRBV3-1/TRBV3-2,TRBJ1-4,CASSPGQASANEKLFF
TRBD2,TRBV20-1,TRBJ2-7,CSASQPSGVGEQYF
TRBD1,TRBV19,TRBJ1-2,CASTPQGTDYGYTF
TRBD1,TRBV5-1,TRBJ1-3,CASSLGGTALGNTIYF
TRBD1,TRBV2,TRBJ1-2,CASPGTGGYGYTF
TRBD2,TRBV7-2,TRBJ2-1,CASSFSGGAAEQFF
.,TRBV12-3/TRBV12-4,TRBJ2-7,CASSFLTGYEQYF
TRBD2,TRBV4-2,TRBJ2-3,CASSQSMGGMDTQYF
TRBD1,TRBV6-5,TRBJ2-2,CASSGQANTGELFF
TRBD1,TRBV7-2,TRBJ1-5,CASSYRGPKQPQHF
TRBD1,TRBV24-1,TRBJ2-3,CATSEGTGGRTDTQYF
TRBD1,TRBV7-8,TRBJ1-1,CASSPRDRGGPLPNTEAFF
TRBD1,TRBV10-3,TRBJ2-5,CAIMTGQGGTQYF
.,TRBV3-1/TRBV3-2,TRBJ2-4,CASSQDGIGGAKNIQYF
TRBD1,TRBV11-2,TRBJ2-7,CASSLAGTGSYEQYF
TRBD1,TRBV9,TRBJ2-7,CASSATGGYSYEQYF
.,TRBV4-3,TRBJ1-6,CASSQDPNLGAYNSPLHF
TRBD1,TRBV6-5,TRBJ2-4,CASTGAAGIQYF
.,TRBV7-6,TRBJ1-1,CASSFASLRNTEAFF
TRBD1,TRBV10-3,TRBJ2-5,CAISERGTGYETQYF
TRBD2,TRBV2,TRBJ2-7,CASSVRGSSDEQYF
TRBD1,TRBV27,TRBJ1-6,CASSLDRVGVDSPLHF
TRBD1,TRBV7-9,TRBJ2-5,CASSSIPDRERETQYF
.,TRBV5-1,TRBJ1-6,CASSPGSSYNSPLHF
TRBD2,TRBV3-1/TRBV3-2,TRBJ2-3,CASSQHTSGGTDTQYF
.,TRBV25-1,TRBJ2-2,CASSEYPQYTGELFF
.,TRBV3-1/TRBV3-2,TRBJ2-1,CASSQAGASRNEQFF
.,TRBV3-1/TRBV3-2,TRBJ1-6,CASSPSPGDSAATLHF
TRBD1,TRBV29-1,TRBJ1-2,CSVRDREGYGYTF
.,TRBV6-5,TRBJ1-2,CASKGGPGNGYTF
TRBD2,TRBV7-2,TRBJ2-7,CASSLRGGGNYEQYF
TRBD2,TRBV4-2,TRBJ2-3,CASSQRGGGILTDTQYF
.,TRBV25-1,TRBJ2-7,CASSPREYEQYF
.,TRBV7-9,TRBJ2-1,CASSLVGENSYNEQFF
TRBD1,TRBV2,TRBJ1-5,CASSADRGGSNQPQHF
.,TRBV7-2,TRBJ1-6,CASSIGEHNSPLHF
TRBD1,TRBV27,TRBJ1-4,CASSGTGATNEKLFF
.,TRBV3-1/TRBV3-2,TRBJ2-7,CASSPINSYEQYF
TRBD2,TRBV18,TRBJ2-2,CASSPSGRAGELFF
.,TRBV7-3,TRBJ2-7,CASSLGGGGSYEQYF